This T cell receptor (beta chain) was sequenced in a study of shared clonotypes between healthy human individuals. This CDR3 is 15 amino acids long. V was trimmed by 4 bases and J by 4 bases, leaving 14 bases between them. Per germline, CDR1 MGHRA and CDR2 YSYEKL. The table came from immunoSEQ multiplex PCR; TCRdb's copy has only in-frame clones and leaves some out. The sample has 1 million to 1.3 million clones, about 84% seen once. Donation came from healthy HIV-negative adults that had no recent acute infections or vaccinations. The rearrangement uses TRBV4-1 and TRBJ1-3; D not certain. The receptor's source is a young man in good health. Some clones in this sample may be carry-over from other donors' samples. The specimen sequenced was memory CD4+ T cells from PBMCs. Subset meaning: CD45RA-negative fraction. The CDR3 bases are TGCGCCAGCAGCCTCTCAGGAGGTGACGGAAACACCATATATTTT. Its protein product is CASSLSGGDGNTIYF.